These 26 T cell receptor beta chains originate from one sample sequenced in a study of blood T cell repertoires in COVID-19. The assay was immunoSEQ multiplex PCR, and TCRdb's table has in-frame clones only and misses some. Here the sample spans more than 200,000 clones, about 83% being singletons. Sequencing used peripheral blood. Source of these receptors: a woman in her forties or fifties with acute or convalescent COVID-19.

This chain connects TRBV24-1 to TRBJ2-5, with 11 nucleotides matching TRBD1. The CDR3 runs to 17 residues. The V gene's germline CDR1 is KGHDR and CDR2 SFDVKD. V was clipped by 2 bases and J by 0 bases; unmatched bases: 4. The CDR3 DNA reads TGTGCCACCAGTGATTCTAGGACAGGGGGCTACCAAGAGACCCAGTACTTC. It specifies CATSDSRTGGYQETQYF.

This clone was detected once. The chain has TRBV29-1 and TRBJ2-5, with 9 positions matching TRBD2. The germline CDR1 and CDR2 sequences are SQVTM and ANQGSEA. The V and J ends lost 7 bases and 2 bases, in that order; junction bases with no gene match: 11. The CDR3 sequence is 15 residues long. CDR3 sequence: CSATPLAGAQETQYF. DNA for the CDR3: TGCAGCGCCACACCGTTAGCGGGGGCGCAAGAGACCCAGTACTTC. Using reference TRBV29-1 and TRBJ2-5 for the parts outside the CDR3, the full variable domain is SAVISQKPSRDICQRGTSLTIQCQVDSQVTMMFWYRQQPGQSLTLIATANQGSEATYESGFVIDKFPISRPNLTFSTLTVSNMSPEDSSIYLCSATPLAGAQETQYFGPGTRLLVL.

In this sample, this clone turned up once. This rearrangement joins TRBV2 to TRBJ2-1; 9 bases line up with TRBD1. The CDR3 covers 14 residues. With V trimmed by 7 bases and J by 7 bases, 8 bases remained unmatched. CDR1 is SNHLY and CDR2 is FYNNEI in the germline V gene. The CDR3 DNA sequence: TGTGCCAGCACAATACAGGGGGCGCGTAATGAGCAGTTCTTC. This gives the protein CASTIQGARNEQFF.

A few counts support this clone. The rearrangement joins TRBV27 to TRBJ1-1; tentative D call: TRBD1 (6 bases). Germline V gene sequence: CDR1 MNHEY, CDR2 SMNVEV (reference sequence). Deletions cut 5 bases from V and 0 bases from J, with 13 bases between. The CDR3 runs 15 residues. DNA for the CDR3: TGTGCCAGCAGTCGATGGACAGCCGTGAACACTGAAGCTTTCTTT. Translated, it gives CASSRWTAVNTEAFF.

The chain recombines TRBV19 with TRBJ1-5; TRBD1 aligns across 9 bases. The CDR3 spans 14 residues. V was clipped by 8 bases and J by 2 bases; unmatched bases: 4. Germline values: CDR1 LNHDA, CDR2 SQIVND (reference sequence). CDR3 region: CASLQGAGNQPQHF. In nucleotides, the CDR3 is TGTGCCAGTCTACAGGGGGCTGGCAATCAGCCCCAGCATTTT.

This chain connects TRBV10-3 to TRBJ1-3; TRBD1 might be the D (6 bases). With 5 bases removed from V and 6 bases from J, the gap between germline ends came to 23 bases. The CDR3 is 17 residues long. CDR1 ENHRY and CDR2 SYGVKD come from the germline V gene. For the CDR3, the DNA is TGTGCCATCAGTTTCAACCAGGACAGCGCCAGTGCAAACACCATATATTTT. Protein: CAISFNQDSASANTIYF.

The V gene is TRBV5-1, the J gene TRBJ1-5, with D perhaps TRBD1 (6 bases). The germline V and J ends were trimmed by 0 bases and 7 bases, with 14 bases remaining between them. Germline CDR1 reads SGHRS; CDR2 reads YFSETQ. CDR3 length: 15 residues. The CDR3 DNA sequence: TGCGCCAGCAGCTTGGCCGGGGGGCCGTTGCAGCCCCAGCATTTT. Protein product: CASSLAGGPLQPQHF. The entire variable domain, with the rest obtained from reference TRBV5-1 and TRBJ1-5, is as follows: KAGVTQTPRYLIKTRGQQVTLSCSPISGHRSVSWYQQTPGQGLQFLFEYFSETQRNKGNFPGRFSGRQFSNSRSEMNVSTLELGDSALYLCASSLAGGPLQPQHFGDGTRLSIL.

The chain couples TRBV18 to TRBJ2-3, with TRBD2 matching over 8 bases. V gave up 4 bases and J gave up 1 base; unmatched junction bases: 4. This CDR3 region has 15 residues. CDR1 KGHSH and CDR2 LQKENI come from the germline V gene. The DNA of the CDR3 is TGTGCCAGCTCACTCTCAGCGGGAGGCACAGATACGCAGTATTTT. Translation gives CASSLSAGGTDTQYF.

The J gene is TRBJ2-5, the V gene TRBV20-1; 9 nucleotides agree with TRBD2. The junction had 4 bases not matched to a gene; V was cut back by 3 bases and J by 5 bases. Germline lookup yields CDR1 DFQATT and CDR2 SNEGSKA (reference sequence). CDR3 length equals 13 residues. The CDR3 spells CSASIAGAETQYF. CDR3 coding DNA: TGCAGTGCTAGTATAGCGGGAGCGGAGACCCAGTACTTC.

The rearrangement links TRBV14 to TRBJ2-7; 8 nucleotides line up with TRBD1. The CDR3 length is 12 residues. Germline assignment: CDR1 SGHDN and CDR2 FVKESK. V lost 1 base and J lost 13; bases outside the gene matches: 6. CDR3 bases: TGTGCCAGCAGCCAAGCAGGGGGCTCACCATACTTC. As protein: CASSQAGGSPYF.

CDR3 amino acids: CSASRSNQPQHF. CDR3 coding DNA: TGCAGTGCTAGTCGGAGCAATCAGCCCCAGCATTTT. The chain has TRBV20-1 and TRBJ1-5; D gene unclear. Germline CDR1 and CDR2: DFQATT and SNEGSKA (reference sequence). The CDR3 has 12 amino acids. Trimming shortened V by 3 bases and J by 1 base, and 4 bases separated the two germline ends.

This clone was observed once. The V gene is TRBV6-1, the J gene TRBJ2-6; TRBD2 is a possible D gene (5 bases). This CDR3 is 19 amino acids long. V lost 1 base, J lost 0 bases, and 16 bases lay in between. CDR1 is MNHNS, CDR2 SASEGT, per germline. CDR3 DNA sequence: TGTGCCAGCAGTGAAGTATCAACACTAGTTTACTCTGGGGCCAACGTCCTGACTTTC. Translation gives CASSEVSTLVYSGANVLTF.

The CDR3 nucleotides are TGCGCCAGCAGTCAATCCTCGGTAGCAGAAGGCTCCTACGAGCAGTACTTC. Its translation is CASSQSSVAEGSYEQYF. The genes are TRBV23-1 and TRBJ2-7; D unresolved. TRBV23-1 falls under the ORF class, with uncertain function. There are 17 residues in the CDR3. The V end was cut by 0 bases, the J end by 0 bases, with 15 bases between.

This clone was found once. The chain carries TRBV29-1 and TRBJ1-2; 9 bases are a match to TRBD1. CDR1 and CDR2 from the germline V gene are SQVTM and ANQGSEA. The CDR3 spans 12 residues. V gave up 5 bases and J gave up 8 bases; unmatched junction bases: 6. The CDR3 sequence is CSVLRTGEGYTF. The CDR3 DNA sequence: TGCAGCGTTCTGAGGACAGGGGAGGGCTACACCTTC.

The V call is TRBV6-5, the J call TRBJ1-3, with 8 bases fitting TRBD1. The J segment lost 5 bases and the V segment lost 4 bases, leaving 4 bases of the junction unmatched. Germline values: CDR1 MNHEY, CDR2 SVGAGI. The CDR3 extends over 14 amino acids. The CDR3 sequence is CASSFRGQRNTIYF. The CDR3 nucleotides read TGTGCCAGCAGTTTCAGGGGGCAAAGAAACACCATATATTTT.

The chain recombines TRBV7-8 with TRBJ2-2; possibly TRBD1 for D (6 bases). V was pared by 6 bases and J by 4 bases, with 15 bases between. There are 15 residues in the CDR3. From germline, CDR1 is SGHVS and CDR2 FQNEAQ. CDR3 DNA: TGTGCCAGCAGATCCCGAGGGGGATCCACCGGGGAGCTGTTTTTT. Protein: CASRSRGGSTGELFF.

The gene calls are TRBV14 and TRBJ2-1, with D perhaps TRBD1 (5 bases). The V gene's germline CDR1 is SGHDN and CDR2 FVKESK. The length of the CDR3 is 14 residues. V was clipped by 4 bases and J by 12 bases, with 19 bases between them. The CDR3 bases are TGTGCCAGCAGCCTAACCGGACGGACCACAGGGCAGTTCTTC. This translates into CASSLTGRTTGQFF.

Concerning this clone: This sample includes further DNA sequences coding for the same CDR3. V is TRBV7-6 and J is TRBJ2-7, with 7 bases fitting TRBD2. Germline CDR1 SGHVS, CDR2 FNYEAQ. The CDR3 is 15 residues long. V lost 1 base to trimming and J lost 2 bases; unmatched junction nucleotides: 5. The CDR3 nucleotides read TGTGCCAGCAGCTTAGGTGCGGGAGTCACCTACGAGCAGTACTTC. It yields the protein CASSLGAGVTYEQYF.

V usage is TRBV28 and J usage is TRBJ1-6, with D perhaps matching TRBD1 (5 bases). Trimming pared 8 bases from V and 6 bases from J, leaving 17 bases between. Germline V lookup: CDR1 MDHEN, CDR2 SYDVKM. CDR3 length: 15 amino acids. The CDR3 loop is CASGASLGVNSPLHF. As DNA, the CDR3 is TGTGCCAGCGGGGCATCCCTTGGTGTTAATTCACCCCTCCACTTT.

The rearrangement links TRBV27 to TRBJ2-3; 7 nucleotides agree with TRBD2. Germline loops: CDR1 MNHEY, CDR2 SMNVEV (reference sequence). CDR3 size: 17 residues. The V gene end was trimmed by 3 bases and the J gene end by 6 bases; junction bases not matched to a gene: 15. The CDR3 spells CASSLVRGRELLDTQYF. CDR3 nucleotides: TGTGCCAGCAGTTTGGTCCGTGGGCGGGAGCTTTTGGATACGCAGTATTTT.

In its sample, this clone was seen once. This chain joins TRBV11-3 and TRBJ2-5, with TRBD2 matching over 13 bases. The CDR3 is 16 amino acids. The V segment lost 4 bases and the J segment 4 bases; nucleotides outside the gene matches: 6. Germline V gene data show CDR1 as SGHNT and CDR2 as YENEEA. CDR3 protein: CASSSTSGRASETQYF. CDR3 bases: TGTGCCAGCAGCTCCACTAGCGGGAGGGCCTCAGAGACCCAGTACTTC.

The gene calls are TRBV14 and TRBJ2-3, with a tentative D call TRBD2 (6 bases). This CDR3 is 15 amino acids long. CDR1 and CDR2 from the germline V gene are SGHDN and FVKESK. Deletions cut 4 bases from V and 0 bases from J, with 11 bases between. The CDR3 DNA is TGTGCCAGCAGCCGGGACTTACTCAGCACAGATACGCAGTATTTT. The encoded protein is CASSRDLLSTDTQYF.

The chain is built from TRBV9 and TRBJ2-2; D unresolved. CDR3 size: 14 residues. From germline, CDR1 is SGDLS and CDR2 YYNGEE. Trimming pared 2 bases from V and 6 bases from J, leaving 11 bases between. The CDR3 bases are TGTGCCAGCAGCGTCGTTCAAGGAGCCGGGGAGCTGTTTTTT. Amino acids: CASSVVQGAGELFF.

The chain has TRBV7-8 and TRBJ2-7; D is possibly TRBD2 (6 bases). Germline V gene data show CDR1 as SGHVS and CDR2 as FQNEAQ. This CDR3 is built from 13 residues. Trimming left V 1 base short and J 5 bases short, with 9 bases between. CDR3 residues: CASSLGGGDEQYF. As DNA, the CDR3 is TGTGCCAGCAGCTTAGGGGGAGGAGACGAGCAGTACTTC.

This clone has just one count. The chain has TRBV12-3 or TRBV12-4 and TRBJ2-2, with D tentatively TRBD2 (5 bases). The CDR3 spans 13 residues. The V and J ends lost 7 bases and 7 bases respectively, with 13 bases between them. This chain's CDR3 is CASTRTLGGELFF. Here the CDR3 DNA reads TGTGCCAGCACTAGGACTTTGGGCGGGGAGCTGTTTTTT.

This clone was counted a few times. The chain carries TRBV19 and TRBJ1-1; D is uncertain. With 3 bases removed from V and 1 base from J, the gap between germline ends came to 15 bases. Germline loops: CDR1 LNHDA, CDR2 SQIVND (reference sequence). This CDR3 spans 16 amino acids. This CDR3 reads CASSIRWASKNTEAFF. The CDR3, as DNA: TGTGCCAGTAGTATTAGATGGGCCTCGAAGAACACTGAAGCTTTCTTT.